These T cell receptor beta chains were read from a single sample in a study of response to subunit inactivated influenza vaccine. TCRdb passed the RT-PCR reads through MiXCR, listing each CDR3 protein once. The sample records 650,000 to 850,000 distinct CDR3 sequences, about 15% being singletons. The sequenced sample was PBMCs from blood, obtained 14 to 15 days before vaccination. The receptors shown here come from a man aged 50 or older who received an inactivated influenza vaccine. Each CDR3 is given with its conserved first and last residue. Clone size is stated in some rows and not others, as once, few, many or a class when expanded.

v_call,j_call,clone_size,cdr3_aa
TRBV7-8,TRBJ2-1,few,CASSSSGKINNEQFF
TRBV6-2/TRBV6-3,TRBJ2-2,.,CASSYSSGLAVSLAGELFF
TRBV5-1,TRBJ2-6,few,CASSQQGIGSFGANVLTF
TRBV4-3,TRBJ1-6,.,CASSQEVGGGNSPLHF
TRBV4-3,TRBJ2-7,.,CASSQVKGYEQYF
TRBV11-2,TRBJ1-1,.,CASSHGTSEAFF
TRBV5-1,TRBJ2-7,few,CASSPGTGTWEQYF
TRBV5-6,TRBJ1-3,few,CASSSDRDRSSGNTIYF
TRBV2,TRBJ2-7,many,CASSVAYEQYF
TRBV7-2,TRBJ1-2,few,CASSPVIWDRANGYTF
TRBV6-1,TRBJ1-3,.,CASTKGTVSSGNTIYF
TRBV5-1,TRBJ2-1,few,CASSLAPGNSYNEQFF
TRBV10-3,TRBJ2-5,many,CAISEQEGYETQYF